The sequence of this TCR beta chain was determined in a study of blood T cell repertoires in COVID-19. Study in general: Material from acute and convalescent COVID-19 was sourced from the United States, Italy and Spain.

The CDR3 is 14 residues long. V shed 2 bases and J 5 bases; nucleotides not matched to a gene: 2. Germline values: CDR1 MGHRA, CDR2 YSYEKL. Original data processing: The authors estimated nucleated cell counts from reference gene primer amplification. Here immunoSEQ multiplex PCR was the method, and the copy in TCRdb shows in-frame clones only, minus some. The V and J calls and clone size come from that table; D and trimming were worked out from the DNA. The table shows 150,000 to 200,000 clones, with around 89% occurring only once. The source is a man aged 50-59 years with acute or convalescent COVID-19. The chain joins TRBV4-1 to TRBJ1-5; TRBD1 matches 8 bases. Sequencing was carried out using peripheral blood. The CDR3 DNA sequence: TGCGCCAGCAGCCAATGGGGACAGGATCAGCCCCAGCATTTT. Translation gives CASSQWGQDQPQHF.